Listed here are 6 T cell receptor beta chains from one sample, sequenced in a study of CD8+ T cells in alopecia areata. RNA extraction was followed by reverse transcription into cDNA, which acted as the sequencing template. TCRdb's copy holds only in-frame clones and misses some; the assay was immunoSEQ multiplex PCR. The table shows roughly 150,000 clones, with about three fifths occurring only once. What was sequenced was CD8+ T cells sorted from blood. The origin of the receptors is a human donor in good health.

The chain carries TRBV2 and TRBJ2-7; D gene unclear. The V gene's germline CDR1 is SNHLY and CDR2 FYNNEI. The CDR3 runs to 14 residues. V lost 3 bases to trimming and J lost 2 bases, with 11 bases between them. This CDR3 is CASSEPNPAYEQYF. The CDR3 DNA sequence: TGTGCCAGCAGTGAGCCCAATCCCGCCTACGAGCAGTACTTC.

This clone came up a few times. This rearrangement joins TRBV29-1 to TRBJ2-1; TRBD2 matches at 7 bases. The CDR3 contains 13 residues. The V gene end was trimmed by 3 bases and the J gene end by 10 bases; junction bases not matched to a gene: 9. Germline lookup yields CDR1 SQVTM and CDR2 ANQGSEA. The CDR3: CSVDIPAGEEQFF. The DNA for the CDR3 is TGCAGCGTTGATATCCCGGCGGGAGAGGAGCAGTTCTTC.

The chain links TRBV4-1 to TRBJ2-7; D possibly corresponds to TRBD1 (5 bases). CDR1 is MGHRA, CDR2 YSYEKL, per germline. The CDR3 contains 14 residues. The V gene lost 4 bases and the J gene lost 3 bases, with 13 bases spanning the gap. The CDR3, as DNA: TGCGCCAGCAGCCGGCTCACAGGATACTACGAGCAGTACTTC. Its protein is CASSRLTGYYEQYF.

The J gene is TRBJ2-6, the V gene TRBV27; the D is unclear. The germline CDR1 and CDR2 sequences are MNHEY and SMNVEV (reference sequence). V lost 7 bases and J lost 0, with 4 bases in between. CDR3 length equals 13 residues. CDR3 nucleotides: TGTGCCAGCACAGACTCTGGGGCCAACGTCCTGACTTTC. Protein product: CASTDSGANVLTF.

This clone is deemed hyperexpanded. The chain has TRBV30 and TRBJ2-3; 8 positions agree with TRBD2. This CDR3 contains 15 residues. V was clipped by 4 bases and J by 5 bases; unmatched bases: 11. Germline V gene data show CDR1 as GTSNPN and CDR2 as SVGIG (reference sequence). CDR3 sequence: CAWNNKREFGDTQYF. For the CDR3, the DNA is TGTGCCTGGAACAACAAGCGGGAGTTCGGAGATACGCAGTATTTT.

CDR3 sequence (DNA): TGTGCCAGCAGCCCCTCTGACTACGAGCAGTACTTC. It codes for CASSPSDYEQYF. The chain is built from TRBV5-4 and TRBJ2-7; D is unresolved. V lost 4 bases and J 3 bases, leaving 8 bases between the germline ends. CDR1 SGHNT and CDR2 YYREEE come from the germline V gene (reference sequence). The CDR3 is 12 amino acids.